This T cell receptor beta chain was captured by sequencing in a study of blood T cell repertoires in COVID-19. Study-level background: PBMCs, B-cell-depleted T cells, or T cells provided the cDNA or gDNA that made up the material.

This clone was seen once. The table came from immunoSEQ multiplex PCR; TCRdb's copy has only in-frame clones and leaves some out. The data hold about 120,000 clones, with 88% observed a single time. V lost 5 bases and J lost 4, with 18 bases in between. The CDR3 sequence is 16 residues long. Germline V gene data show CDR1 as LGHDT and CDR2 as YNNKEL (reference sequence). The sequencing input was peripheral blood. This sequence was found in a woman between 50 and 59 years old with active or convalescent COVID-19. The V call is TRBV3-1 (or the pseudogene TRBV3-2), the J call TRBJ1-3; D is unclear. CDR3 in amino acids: CASSYTNGVAGNTIYF. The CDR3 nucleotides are TGTGCCAGCAGCTATACGAACGGGGTTGCCGGAAACACCATATATTTT.